This entry lists 30 T cell receptor beta chains sequenced from one sample in a study of early T cells in non-severe SARS-CoV-2 infection. TCRdb re-derived calls from the 5' RACE reads in MiXCR, one entry per CDR3 protein. The table lists about 80,000 distinct CDR3 sequences, 12% of them singletons. The source was whole blood, collected at baseline. Receptors were obtained from an adult who was a healthcare worker with PCR-confirmed SARS-CoV-2 infection or an uninfected control (not recorded which). The donor label of this sample is uncertain.

The V gene is TRBV6-1, the J gene TRBJ2-1; 9 nucleotides align to TRBD2. Looked up from germline, CDR1 is MNHNS and CDR2 is SASEGT. This CDR3 has 12 residues. V lost 4 bases and J lost 15; bases outside the gene matches: 7. CDR3 DNA sequence: TGTGCCAGCAGTGTAGCGGGAGAGGCCCGGTTCTTC. Translating gives CASSVAGEARFF.

This clonotype came up a few times. The J gene is TRBJ2-2, the V gene TRBV7-3, with 9 bases that match TRBD2. Germline CDR1 is SGHTA and CDR2 is FQGTGA. This CDR3 is built from 17 residues. J was trimmed by 4 bases and V by 4 bases; bases with no gene match: 10. The CDR3 loop is CASSSLRGREGTGELFF. The CDR3 nucleotides are TGTGCCAGCAGCTCCCTACGCGGGCGGGAGGGCACCGGGGAGCTGTTTTTT. Looking up the rest from reference TRBV7-3 and TRBJ2-2 gives the full variable domain: GAGVSQTPSNKVTEKGKYVELRCDPISGHTALYWYRQSLGQGPEFLIYFQGTGAADDSGLPNDRFFAVRPEGSVSTLKIQRTERGDSAVYLCASSSLRGREGTGELFFGEGSRLTVL.

This clonotype was counted between two and nine times. V gene TRBV11-3 combines with J gene TRBJ2-5; tentatively, D is TRBD2 (8 bases). The CDR3 spans 14 residues. Between the trimmed V and J ends, which lost 4 bases and 10 bases, there was a span of 19 bases. CDR1 and CDR2 from the germline V gene are SGHNT and YENEEA. The CDR3 loop reads CASSSGQDREGQYF. The CDR3, as DNA: TGTGCCAGCAGCTCAGGACAGGACCGGGAGGGCCAGTACTTC.

The sample holds many counts of this clonotype. This rearrangement joins TRBV7-2 to TRBJ2-1; D is unresolved. This CDR3 has 15 amino acids. Trimming took off 1 base at V and 6 bases at J, with 13 bases between the two ends. Germline V gene lookup returns CDR1 SGHTA and CDR2 FQGNSA. The DNA for the CDR3 is TGTGCCAGCAGCTTAGGGGCCAGCGTTGTCAATGAGCAGTTCTTC. Its translation is CASSLGASVVNEQFF.

This chain joins TRBV5-3 and TRBJ2-5; D possibly matches TRBD1 or TRBD2 (5 bases each). TRBV5-3 is filed as an ORF, its function uncertain. This CDR3 has 14 amino acids. The V end was cut by 2 bases, the J end by 1 base, with 9 bases between. In nucleotides, the CDR3 is TGTGCCAGAAGCTTCCGAGGGGCCCAAGAGACCCAGTACTTC. Its protein is CARSFRGAQETQYF.

For this clonotype: A single base separates this from a much larger clone, so it may be a read error. This sequence joins TRBV27 and TRBJ2-2; D uncertain. The germline V gene has CDR1 MNHEY and CDR2 SMNVEV (reference sequence). This CDR3 has 15 amino acids. The CDR3 DNA reads as TGTGCCTGCAGTTTTCTTCAGACATCGCACTGGGAGCTGTTTTTT. This gives the protein CACSFLQTSHWELFF.

In its sample, this clonotype was seen many times. The chain has TRBV7-2 and TRBJ1-2; 7 nucleotides agree with TRBD1. V shed 3 bases, J shed 5 bases, and the junction held 3 bases outside the gene matches. The CDR3 is 13 amino acids. Germline CDR1 and CDR2: SGHTA and FQGNSA. Here the CDR3 DNA reads TGTGCCAGCAGCTTGACAGGGCTTTATGGCTACACCTTC. Its translation is CASSLTGLYGYTF.

This clonotype was observed a handful of times. The chain links TRBV11-2 to TRBJ1-1; D possibly corresponds to TRBD1 (6 bases). The CDR3 runs to 16 residues. Between the trimmed V and J ends, which lost 3 bases and 5 bases, there was a span of 19 bases. The germline gives CDR1 SGHAT, CDR2 FQNNGV. The DNA for the CDR3 is TGTGCCAGCAGCTTGTTGAAGATAGAGGGGACAACTGAAGCTTTCTTT. Its protein product is CASSLLKIEGTTEAFF.

This clonotype was counted a few times. This chain joins TRBV7-3 and TRBJ2-1; 7 bases are shared with TRBD2. The CDR3 is made up of 16 amino acids. V was clipped by 0 bases and J by 6 bases; unmatched bases: 8. Germline V lookup: CDR1 SGHTA, CDR2 FQGTGA. The CDR3 sequence: CASSLTPGGSTNEQFF. The CDR3 DNA reads as TGTGCCAGCAGCTTAACTCCGGGAGGATCAACCAATGAGCAGTTCTTC.

The rearrangement joins TRBV7-2 to TRBJ1-1; D may be TRBD1 (5 bases). Trimming took off 3 bases at V and 1 base at J, with 9 bases between the two ends. From germline, CDR1 is SGHTA and CDR2 FQGNSA. The CDR3 is made up of 14 amino acids. The CDR3 coding sequence is TGTGCCAGCAGCTTGACAGTTAAGAACACTGAAGCTTTCTTT. This gives the protein CASSLTVKNTEAFF.

There are a few counts of this clonotype. V and J are TRBV11-2 and TRBJ2-5; the D gene is possibly TRBD1 (5 bases). Trimming took 4 bases from V and 1 from J, leaving 10 bases between them. Germline values: CDR1 SGHAT, CDR2 FQNNGV. The CDR3 loop spans 14 amino acids. The CDR3 DNA reads TGTGCCAGCAGCTACGGACATTCCCAAGAGACCCAGTACTTC. Its protein product is CASSYGHSQETQYF.

This clonotype was detected only a few times. The chain links TRBV4-2 to TRBJ2-1; D possibly corresponds to TRBD2 (5 bases). The CDR3 runs 13 residues. V lost 1 base and J lost 9, with 10 bases in between. The germline V gene encodes CDR1 LGHNA and CDR2 YNFKEQ. As DNA, the CDR3 is TGTGCCAGCAGCCAAGTCCCTCGGGGTGAGCAGTTCTTC. Translation: CASSQVPRGEQFF.

This clonotype showed up just a few times. The V gene is TRBV5-4, the J gene TRBJ2-2; no clear D. Trimming left V 4 bases short and J 6 bases short, with 13 bases between. Germline-derived CDR1 and CDR2 are SGHNT and YYREEE (reference sequence). The CDR3 is made up of 14 amino acids. The CDR3 nucleotides read TGTGCCAGCAGCGACGCCACGGCCCCCGGGGAGCTGTTTTTT. As protein: CASSDATAPGELFF.

CDR3 DNA sequence: TGCGCCAGCAGTGAGCCAGACCCCCGGGACCCTTTTGAAGCTTTCTTT. This codes for CASSEPDPRDPFEAFF. The chain is built from TRBV10-1 and TRBJ1-1, with D perhaps TRBD1 (5 bases). Germline lookup yields CDR1 WNHNN and CDR2 SYGVQD (reference sequence). The CDR3 sequence is 16 residues long. V was pared by 2 bases and J by 7 bases, with 20 bases between.

This clonotype was picked up many times. The chain joins TRBV19 to TRBJ1-2, with D possibly being TRBD1 (5 bases). CDR3 size: 14 residues. The V end lost 6 bases, the J end lost 0 bases, and 11 bases lay between the germline ends. Germline CDR1 is LNHDA and CDR2 is SQIVND (reference sequence). CDR3 in DNA: TGTGCCAGTAGCGGACAACTGGCTAACTATGGCTACACCTTC. It encodes CASSGQLANYGYTF. Variable domain in full (rest from reference TRBV19 and TRBJ1-2): DGGITQSPKYLFRKEGQNVTLSCEQNLNHDAMYWYRQDPGQGLRLIYYSQIVNDFQKGDIAEGYSVSREKKESFPLTVTSAQKNPTAFYLCASSGQLANYGYTFGSGTRLTVV.

The CDR3 loop reads CARETGGKGYTF. DNA for the CDR3: TGTGCCCGGGAGACAGGGGGCAAGGGCTACACCTTC. This chain joins TRBV30 and TRBJ1-2; 10 bases line up with TRBD1. V lost 8 bases to trimming and J lost 8 bases; unmatched junction nucleotides: 8. The germline CDR1 and CDR2 sequences are GTSNPN and SVGIG (reference sequence). The CDR3 is made up of 12 amino acids.

In this sample, this clonotype turned up a few times. This chain connects TRBV7-3 to TRBJ2-1; D remains unclear. The CDR3 extends over 13 amino acids. The V gene lost 4 bases and the J gene lost 4 bases, with 8 bases spanning the gap. Per the germline V gene, CDR1 is SGHTA and CDR2 is FQGTGA. CDR3 in amino acids: CASSSGQYNEQFF. The CDR3 DNA follows: TGTGCCAGCAGCTCCGGCCAGTACAATGAGCAGTTCTTC.

This clonotype was seen at least ten times. The rearrangement uses TRBV6-2 or TRBV6-3 and TRBJ1-5; 7 bases align to TRBD1. With V trimmed by 7 bases and J by 7 bases, 10 bases remained unmatched. Germline CDR1 and CDR2: MNHEY and SVGEGT. There are 14 residues in the CDR3. CDR3 region: CASNKQGNEQPQHF. The CDR3 nucleotides read TGTGCCAGCAACAAACAGGGGAACGAGCAGCCCCAGCATTTT.

This clonotype has only a few counts. The rearrangement joins TRBV28 to TRBJ2-1; no reliable D call. The CDR3 runs to 11 residues. Germline CDR1 reads MDHEN; CDR2 reads SYDVKM. Between the trimmed V and J ends, which lost 5 bases and 8 bases, there was a span of 7 bases. The CDR3 DNA sequence: TGTGCCAGCAGTCCCTCTTATGAGCAGTTCTTC. It codes for CASSPSYEQFF.

The table lists this clonotype with many counts. This rearrangement joins TRBV7-2 to TRBJ2-7; TRBD2 matches at 11 bases. The V and J ends lost 2 bases and 3 bases, in that order; junction bases with no gene match: 3. Germline V gives CDR1 SGHTA, CDR2 FQGNSA. The CDR3 contains 15 residues. The CDR3 bases are TGTGCCAGCAGCTTAATAGCGGGGGGGCACTACGAGCAGTACTTC. The encoded protein is CASSLIAGGHYEQYF.

This clonotype was recorded many times. The CDR3 DNA reads as TGTGCCAGCAGCTTAATTTACGGGGAGCTGTTTTTT. Translated: CASSLIYGELFF. The genes are TRBV7-9 and TRBJ2-2; no firm D call. Trimming removed 2 bases at V and 7 bases at J, with 5 bases between. The germline CDR1 and CDR2 sequences are SEHNR and FQNEAQ (reference sequence). The CDR3 has 12 residues.

This clonotype occurred many times. V gene TRBV7-9 combines with J gene TRBJ1-4; 7 nucleotides match TRBD1. J lost 5 bases, V lost 5 bases, and 2 bases had no gene match. This CDR3 is built from 13 residues. Germline V CDR1 and CDR2: SEHNR, FQNEAQ (reference sequence). CDR3 loop: CASSPGQNEKLFF. The CDR3 DNA reads as TGTGCCAGCAGCCCGGGACAGAATGAAAAACTGTTTTTT.

This chain joins TRBV27 and TRBJ1-5; no reliable D call. Germline-derived CDR1 and CDR2 are MNHEY and SMNVEV (reference sequence). Trimming cost V 5 bases and J 5 bases, with 16 bases left between them. This CDR3 comprises 15 residues. This chain's CDR3 is CASSPVVVLDQPQHF. Here the CDR3 DNA reads TGTGCCAGCAGTCCCGTAGTGGTCTTGGATCAGCCCCAGCATTTT.

This clonotype was seen ten or more times. The rearrangement joins TRBV7-2 to TRBJ2-5; D is possibly TRBD2 (5 bases). The ends were cut back, 5 bases at V and 2 bases at J, with 9 bases in the middle. The CDR3 spans 13 residues. Per germline, CDR1 SGHTA and CDR2 FQGNSA. In DNA form, the CDR3 reads TGTGCCAGCAGCACCGGACTTCAAGAGACCCAGTACTTC. Translating gives CASSTGLQETQYF.

Ten or more counts support this clonotype. This rearrangement joins TRBV4-2 to TRBJ1-2, with 7 bases identical to TRBD1. The V gene's germline CDR1 is LGHNA and CDR2 YNFKEQ. The V and J ends lost 2 bases and 0 bases, in that order; junction bases with no gene match: 6. The length of the CDR3 is 16 residues. Here the CDR3 reads CASSQRRTGTNYGYTF. In nucleotides, the CDR3 is TGTGCCAGCAGCCAACGCCGGACAGGTACTAACTATGGCTACACCTTC.

The chain couples TRBV3-1 to TRBJ2-1; tentative D call: TRBD2 (5 bases). The germline CDR1 and CDR2 sequences are LGHDT and YNNKEL (reference sequence). The CDR3 is 19 residues long. Trimming pared 0 bases from V and 9 bases from J, leaving 27 bases between. The CDR3 DNA follows: TGTGCCAGCAGCCAAGAGGCCTACGGCGGGCTAATTCAACTGGGTGAGCAGTTCTTC. Translation: CASSQEAYGGLIQLGEQFF.

This clonotype was detected ten times or more. The rearrangement joins TRBV2 to TRBJ1-5, with unresolved D. From germline, CDR1 is SNHLY and CDR2 FYNNEI. This CDR3 is 15 amino acids long. V was clipped by 1 base and J by 3 bases, with 10 bases between them. The CDR3, as DNA: TGTGCCAGCAGTGAAGGAGGAAGGGCCAATCAGCCCCAGCATTTT. Amino acid sequence: CASSEGGRANQPQHF.

V is TRBV13 and J is TRBJ2-2, with 7 bases fitting TRBD1. Per germline, CDR1 PRHDT and CDR2 FYEKMQ (reference sequence). This CDR3 region has 15 residues. Germline trimming cut 4 bases from V and 5 bases from J; bases unmatched to any gene: 7. The CDR3 DNA is TGTGCCAGCAGCTACGACAGGGCTTTAACCGGGGAGCTGTTTTTT. This gives the protein CASSYDRALTGELFF.

This clonotype has more than one count but fewer than ten. V and J are TRBV10-2 and TRBJ2-3, with D possibly TRBD2 on 5 matching bases. The length of the CDR3 is 15 residues. The V gene lost 6 bases and the J gene lost 6 bases, with 19 bases spanning the gap. Germline V lookup: CDR1 WSHSY, CDR2 SAAADI. CDR3 DNA sequence: TGCGCCAGCAGGCCGATGGACTGGAATCGCGATACGCAGTATTTT. This codes for CASRPMDWNRDTQYF.

This clonotype was seen more than once but under ten times. The chain recombines TRBV7-2 with TRBJ2-2; 9 positions match TRBD1. With V trimmed by 11 bases and J by 6 bases, 7 bases remained unmatched. The CDR3 runs 13 residues. Per the germline V gene, CDR1 is SGHTA and CDR2 is FQGNSA. CDR3 protein: CAHPGTGSGELFF. The CDR3 bases are TGTGCCCACCCCGGGACAGGGTCCGGGGAGCTGTTTTTT.